A selection of T cell receptor beta chains follows, all from one sample in a study of beta chain features in type 1 diabetes. Assay: immunoSEQ multiplex PCR; the TCRdb copy retains only in-frame clones and omits some. The sample records some 350,000 clones, over 9% being singletons. The specimen was central memory CD4+ T cells from blood. These receptors originate from a man under 40 with type 1 diabetes. CDR3s leave out the opening cysteine and the closing phenylalanine or tryptophan. A D gene is named only where the DNA matches it firmly.

j_call v_call d_call cdr3_aa
TRBJ2-1 TRBV29-1 . SLGQRPGQF
TRBJ2-1 TRBV7-9 TRBD2 ASSSGQRERSYNEQF
TRBJ2-1 TRBV5-1 . ASSLVIASSYNEQF
TRBJ2-7 TRBV28 TRBD1 ASRRQGDSYEQY
TRBJ1-3 TRBV11-2 TRBD1 ASTKGAAGNTIY
TRBJ2-1 TRBV7-2 . ASSLASVNEQF
TRBJ2-3 TRBV7-2 . ASSFVGIPSTDTQY
TRBJ2-5 TRBV7-2 . ASSLRQQETQY
TRBJ1-1 TRBV6-1 . ASSGPYTEAF
TRBJ2-2 TRBV5-5 TRBD2 ASSFRLAPGELF
TRBJ2-3 TRBV10-2 . ASSQSTYGPDTQY
TRBJ1-1 TRBV18 . ASSSGEQGMEAF
TRBJ2-1 TRBV10-3 . AVRALWDEQF
TRBJ1-1 TRBV6-5 . ASSYTGVDTEAF
TRBJ2-2 TRBV7-2 TRBD1 ASSPGQGGTGELF
TRBJ2-2 TRBV6-1 . ASSQTSTGELF
TRBJ2-1 TRBV18 TRBD2 ASSPDGLAGDVEQF
TRBJ1-2 TRBV28 . ASSTAVNYGYT
TRBJ2-1 TRBV5-4 TRBD1 ASTPPPGQGNEQF
TRBJ2-3 TRBV25-1 . ASSEAGASTDTQY
TRBJ1-1 TRBV7-2 . ASSPRREFNEAF
TRBJ1-1 TRBV20-1 TRBD1 SARDRAGAF
TRBJ2-3 TRBV5-4 TRBD2 ASSLDLAGVDTQY
TRBJ2-6 TRBV28 . ASSLPVSGANVLT
TRBJ2-7 TRBV5-4 . ASSFLRMSNSYEQY
TRBJ1-3 TRBV4-1 . ASSQDGVAGSSSGNTIY
TRBJ2-4 TRBV5-1 TRBD1 ASSQPGQDIQY
TRBJ2-7 TRBV14 . ASSQGLPTPGQY
TRBJ2-5 TRBV28 TRBD2 ASRLAGGTETQY
TRBJ2-5 TRBV5-1 TRBD1 ASSLAGQGAETQY
TRBJ2-4 TRBV7-2 . ASSLAESIQY
TRBJ2-7 TRBV2 . ASIDAYEQY
TRBJ1-2 TRBV7-2 TRBD1 ASSYNPGQNYGYT
TRBJ2-7 TRBV14 TRBD2 ASSQPRLAGVVEQY
TRBJ2-2 TRBV18 . ASSFDRLPGELF
TRBJ2-1 TRBV7-7 TRBD2 ASSSQLAGAYNEQF
TRBJ2-3 TRBV11-1 . ASSLAASWDGTQY
TRBJ1-2 TRBV28 TRBD1 ASTSGTAYGYT
TRBJ1-2 TRBV5-1 . ASSLGIDDRFNYGYT
TRBJ1-1 TRBV7-2 . ASSLVVETEAF
TRBJ1-4 TRBV4-3 . ASSQETRGTNEKLF
TRBJ2-6 TRBV27 TRBD1 ASSPWTGNSGANVLT
TRBJ2-7 TRBV7-3 TRBD1 ASSPAPGQGVEQY
TRBJ2-6 TRBV28 . ASSLLQRNSGANVLT
TRBJ1-2 TRBV7-9 . ASSLDRPQGGYT
TRBJ2-3 TRBV5-1 . ASSLQEGTDTQY
TRBJ2-5 TRBV28 . ASRRQRSGETQY
TRBJ2-1 TRBV4-2 TRBD2 ASSLVLAGGPEDEQF
TRBJ1-4 TRBV10-2 . ASSEGWRDEKLF
TRBJ2-3 TRBV4-2 . ASSPTVTDTQY
TRBJ2-4 TRBV4-1 TRBD2 ASSQDIAGVKNIQY
TRBJ2-1 TRBV10-3 . AISEFGDQHNEQF
TRBJ2-1 TRBV19 TRBD2 ASSSGSGRDNEQF
TRBJ2-7 TRBV6-1 TRBD1 ASRPSRTGGNEQY
TRBJ2-1 TRBV5-5 TRBD1 ASSSQDRSYNEQF
TRBJ2-1 TRBV7-3 . ASTDPGTSSYNEQF
TRBJ2-7 TRBV5-1 TRBD1 ASSLYGQGAVEQY